This T cell receptor (beta chain) derives from a study of T cells in Graves' hyperthyroidism and ophthalmopathy. The CDR3 regions of TCR beta were amplified from RNA transcripts. RT-PCR in the first round (using the HTBI primer set) targeted the TCR CDR3. TCRdb processed the multiplex PCR reads anew with MiXCR; each CDR3 protein has one entry. Found here are approximately 430,000 distinct CDR3 sequences, less than 20% of them singletons; the top ten hold around 7%. The CDR3 runs 17 residues. V lost 0 bases and J lost 1; bases outside the gene matches: 8. Germline V gene lookup returns CDR1 GTSNPN and CDR2 SVGIG (reference sequence). This clonotype has just a few counts.

The V and J genes are TRBV30 and TRBJ2-7, with 11 bases identical to TRBD1. This TCR came from a young woman with Graves' hyperthyroidism. The source material was blood. The CDR3 DNA reads as TGTGCCTGGAGTGTAGGACAGGGGGCATCTCCGTCCTACGAGCAGTACTTC. Its translation: CAWSVGQGASPSYEQYF.